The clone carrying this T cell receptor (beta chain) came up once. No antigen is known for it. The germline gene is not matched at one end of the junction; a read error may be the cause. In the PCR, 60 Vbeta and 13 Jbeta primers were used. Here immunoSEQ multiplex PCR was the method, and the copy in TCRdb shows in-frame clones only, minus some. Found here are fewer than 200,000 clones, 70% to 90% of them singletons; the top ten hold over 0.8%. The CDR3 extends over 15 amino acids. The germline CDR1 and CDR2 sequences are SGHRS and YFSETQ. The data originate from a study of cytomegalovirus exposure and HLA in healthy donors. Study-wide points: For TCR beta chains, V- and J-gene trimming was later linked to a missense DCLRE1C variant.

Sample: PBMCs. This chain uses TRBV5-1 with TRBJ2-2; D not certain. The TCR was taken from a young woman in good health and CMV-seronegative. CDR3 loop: CASRLDPGGTGELFF. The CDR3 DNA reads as TGCGCCAGCAGATTGGATCCGGGTGGCACCGGGGAGCTGTTTTTT.